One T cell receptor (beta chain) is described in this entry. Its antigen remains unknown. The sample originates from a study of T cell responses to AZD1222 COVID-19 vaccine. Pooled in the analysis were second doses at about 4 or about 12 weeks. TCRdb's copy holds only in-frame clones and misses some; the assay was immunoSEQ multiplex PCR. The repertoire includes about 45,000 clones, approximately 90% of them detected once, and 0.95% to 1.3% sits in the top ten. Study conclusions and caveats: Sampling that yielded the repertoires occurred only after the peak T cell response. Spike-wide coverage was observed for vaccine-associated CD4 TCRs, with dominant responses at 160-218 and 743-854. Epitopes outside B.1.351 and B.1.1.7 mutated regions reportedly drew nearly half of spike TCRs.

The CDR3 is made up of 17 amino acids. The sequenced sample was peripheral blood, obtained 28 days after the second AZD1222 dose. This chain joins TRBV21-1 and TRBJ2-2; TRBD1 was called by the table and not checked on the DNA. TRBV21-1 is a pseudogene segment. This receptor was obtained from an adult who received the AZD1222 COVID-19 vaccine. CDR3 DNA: TGTGCCAGCAGCAAAGGGCGGCGGTGGCAGGGCACCGGGGAGCTGTTTTTT. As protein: CASSKGRRWQGTGELFF.